This T cell receptor beta chain was observed in a study of blood T cell repertoires in COVID-19 (dated by TCRdb to the early 2020s). Some background on the complete study: Collaborator samples came from the United States, Italy and Spain and covered acute and convalescent phases of COVID-19. The prospective study material was composed of cDNA or gDNA derived from T cells, B-cell-depleted T cells, or PBMCs. The dataset comprised deeply sampled blood TCRbeta repertoires from subjects exposed to, actively infected with, or recovered from COVID-19. The repertoires were released in a freely available public database meant as a resource for research on the immune response to SARS-CoV-2. Samples came from the ongoing ImmuneRACE study (first 160 participants) plus 1,254 subjects from 6 global collaborators. Sample metadata almost always included a de-identified subject ID, COVID-19 status, age in years and sex. Where available, HLA class I and class II types were taken from metadata supplied by the sample provider and were not determined by assay-based typing. Broader findings and caveats from the paper: Clinical and demographic metadata were provided uncurated, with the amount varying by source and participant.

As concerns this clone: Its antigen specificity is not known. Base qualities are not provided; no much larger clone lies one nucleotide away.

Enrolling through a virtual design, the prospective study's participants ranged in age from roughly 18 to 95 years and lived across around 25 United States geographic areas. To assign participants to cohorts, the prospective study relied on clinical history that participants themselves reported in a screening survey and a study questionnaire. Each participant in the prospective study had whole blood, serum and a nasopharyngeal or oropharyngeal swab collected by mobile phlebotomists. Additional blood draws and questionnaires over an approximately two-month period could optionally be provided by prospective study participants. Blood samples from the prospective study were shipped frozen or at room temperature prior to DNA extraction. The immunoSEQ Assay, a bias-controlled multiplex PCR, was used to amplify TCRbeta CDR3 regions from genomic DNA. As for the authors' bioinformatics: Nucleated cell counts per sample were estimated from amplification of reference gene primers within the assay. To quantify the absolute abundance of each unique TCRbeta CDR3 rearrangement, sequence reads were collapsed and filtered. Productive Simpson clonality was computed per sample as the square root of Simpson's diversity index over productive rearrangements. TCRdb limited this immuneACCESS table to in-frame rearrangements with V and J called. A share of clones is missing; checked studies link under half to unresolved V genes, and the rest is unexplained. D and trimming come from the DNA, and the V and J calls and clone size come from that table. This sample lists about 220,000 clones; 70% to 90% were detected once. The ten largest make up under 4% of the sample.

Spanning cysteine to phenylalanine, the CDR3 consists of 16 amino acids. The DNA shown is the 48-base CDR3, in frame from base 1. The V and J ends are trimmed by 3 bases and 0 bases, leaving 12 bases between them. CDR1 and CDR2 are read off the germline V gene as KGHSH and LQKENI. The receptor comes from a woman aged 40-49 years with acute COVID-19. This chain is built from TRBV18 and TRBJ1-3; a tentative D match to TRBD1 spans 5 bases. Material: PBMCs or T cells enriched from blood (not recorded which). The nucleotide sequence reads TGTGCCAGCTCACCTGGGGGACTCAACTCTGGAAACACCATATATTTT. The encoded protein is CASSPGGLNSGNTIYF.